This T cell receptor (beta chain) stems from a study of vaccination effects on CD4 cells after COVID-19 (dated by TCRdb to 2022 to 2024). Regarding the research as a whole: The ViraFEST assay stimulated PBMC with viral peptide pools and then used TCR sequencing to identify antigen-specific CD4+ T cell clonotypes by expansion. Cultures from other donors in the study were sequenced with the Oncomine TCR Beta short-read assay on an Illumina iSeq 100. In both COVID-19 convalescent patients and infection-naive vaccine recipients, the study compared SARS-CoV-2 spike-specific CD4+ TCR repertoires from before mRNA vaccination with those from after it. The full study included some eleven COVID-19 convalescent patients and several SARS-CoV-2-naive healthy vaccine recipients. About 2.2 million PBMC per well were cultured in IMDM with approximately 5% human AB serum, around 10 IU/ml IL-2 and gentamicin, plus 10 ug/ml peptides. Across the study, the median time from the second dose to post-vaccine sampling was 72 days (range 14 to 241).

Overall results and qualifications from the work: In healthy vaccine recipients, vaccine-induced clones were almost all SARS-CoV-2 mono-reactive, with only 1 of 255 being cross-reactive with common cold coronaviruses. Marked clonal contraction was observed in both infection-induced and vaccine-induced clones at late post-vaccination timepoints, consistent with waning T cell responses. Limitations of the study were the small number of convalescent patients and the absence of early post-infection timepoints.

The germline V gene gives CDR1 as KGHSH and CDR2 as LQKENI. Including cysteine and phenylalanine, the CDR3 has 14 amino acids. This entry keeps only the CDR3 DNA: 42 bases, framed from base 1. V loses 2 bases, J loses 2 bases, and the germline ends lie 8 bases apart. The library was obtained by the immunoSEQ multiplex PCR assay. DNA from the cultured and isolated CD4+ T cells underwent TCR beta CDR3 sequencing. Processing in the source paper ran as follows. Non-productive TCR sequences were removed, reads were trimmed to the CDR3 region, and CDR3s of at least 7 amino acids were retained. Antigen-specific clonotypes were identified using the MANAFEST web app by comparison of expansion in peptide wells against reference cultures. Positive clones required FDR<0.05 expansion versus reference and all other wells, odds ratio above 5, and frequency above 0.1% in two replicate wells. A clonotype was defined as cross-reactive if the clonotype was significantly expanded both in SARS-CoV-2 spike wells and in at least one common cold coronavirus spike condition. CDR3 similarity was assessed by Levenshtein distance with the stringdist R package, and unrooted trees were built with ape in R 3.6.1. Here the immuneACCESS table is served through TCRdb, limited to in-frame sequences with V and J called. Missing clones are a known gap in these copies; in checked studies unresolved V genes cover under half, and the rest lacks a known reason. For V, J and clone size, that table is used; D and trimming come from the DNA. For this sample there are 50,000 to 70,000 clones; 65% to 80% appear just once. The ten biggest clones cover about 2.5% of the sample.

After approximately 11 days of culture, CD4+ T cells were isolated with the EasySep CD4+ T cell isolation kit. Participants received two doses of either the BNT162b2 or the mRNA-1273 mRNA SARS-CoV-2 vaccine. None of the healthy vaccine recipients had a prior SARS-CoV-2 infection, which was confirmed by nucleocapsid antibody tests that came back negative both before and after vaccination. On days 3 and 7, half of the culture medium was replaced with fresh IL-2-containing medium. Unless otherwise noted, each peptide stimulation condition was cultured in triplicate wells. PBMC were separated from whole blood using Ficoll-Paque Plus gradient centrifugation and were then either cryopreserved at -140C or used fresh. Genomic DNA was extracted from cultured CD4+ T cells with the QIAamp micro DNA kit. Comments on this clone: Its antigen remains undetermined. The record has no base qualities; no much larger clone is one base away.

The rearrangement joined TRBV18 to TRBJ2-3; there is no confident call for the D gene. The sequence was obtained from a human donor who received a COVID-19 vaccine. This material consisted of CD4+ T cells from PBMCs cultured without peptide, taken after COVID-19 vaccination. Read as DNA, the sequence is TGTGCCAGCTCACCAAGCCCCCACACAGATACGCAGTATTTT. Translation gives CASSPSPHTDTQYF. Reference TRBV18 and TRBJ2-3 proteins supply the regions before and after the CDR3; the full variable domain is: NAGVMQNPRHLVRRRGQEARLRCSPMKGHSHVYWYRQLPEEGLKFMVYLQKENIIDESGMPKERFSAEFPKEGPSILRIQQVVRGDSAAYFCASSPSPHTDTQYFGPGTRLTVL.